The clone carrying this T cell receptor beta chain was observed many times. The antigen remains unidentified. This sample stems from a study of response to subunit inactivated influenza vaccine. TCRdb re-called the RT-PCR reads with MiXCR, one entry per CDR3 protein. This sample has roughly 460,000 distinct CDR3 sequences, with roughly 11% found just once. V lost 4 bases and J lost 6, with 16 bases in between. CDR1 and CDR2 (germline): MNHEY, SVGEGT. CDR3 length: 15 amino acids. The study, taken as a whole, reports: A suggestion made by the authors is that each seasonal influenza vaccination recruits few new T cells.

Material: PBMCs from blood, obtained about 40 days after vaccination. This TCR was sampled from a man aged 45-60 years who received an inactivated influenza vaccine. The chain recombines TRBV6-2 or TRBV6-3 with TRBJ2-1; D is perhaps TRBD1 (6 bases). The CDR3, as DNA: TGTGCCAGCAGTTTTGACCCAACAGGGTTCAATGAGCAGTTCTTC. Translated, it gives CASSFDPTGFNEQFF.